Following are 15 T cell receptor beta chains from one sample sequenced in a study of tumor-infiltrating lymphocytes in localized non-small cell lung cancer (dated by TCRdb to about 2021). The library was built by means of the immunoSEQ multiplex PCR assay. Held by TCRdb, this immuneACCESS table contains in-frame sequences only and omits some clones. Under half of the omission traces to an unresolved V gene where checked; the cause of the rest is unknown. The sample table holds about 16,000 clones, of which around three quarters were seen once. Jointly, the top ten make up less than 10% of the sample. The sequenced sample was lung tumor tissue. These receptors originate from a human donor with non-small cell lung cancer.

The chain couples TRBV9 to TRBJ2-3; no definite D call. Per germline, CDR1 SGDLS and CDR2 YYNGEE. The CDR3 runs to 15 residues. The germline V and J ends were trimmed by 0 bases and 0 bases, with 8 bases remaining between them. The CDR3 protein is CASSVDGVSTDTQYF. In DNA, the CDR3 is TGTGCCAGCAGCGTAGATGGAGTCAGCACAGATACGCAGTATTTT.

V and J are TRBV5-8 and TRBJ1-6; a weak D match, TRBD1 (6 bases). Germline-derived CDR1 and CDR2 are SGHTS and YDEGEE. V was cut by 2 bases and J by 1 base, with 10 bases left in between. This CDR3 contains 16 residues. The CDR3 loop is CASSFSGASYNSPLHF. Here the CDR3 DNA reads TGTGCCAGCAGCTTTTCGGGGGCATCCTATAATTCACCCCTCCACTTT.

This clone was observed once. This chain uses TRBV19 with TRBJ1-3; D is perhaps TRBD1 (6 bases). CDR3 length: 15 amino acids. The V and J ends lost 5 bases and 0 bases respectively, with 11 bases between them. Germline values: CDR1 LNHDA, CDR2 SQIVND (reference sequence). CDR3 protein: CASSVLGASGNTIYF. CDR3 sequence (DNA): TGTGCCAGTAGTGTCCTGGGGGCCTCTGGAAACACCATATATTTT.

CDR3 bases: TGTGCCAGCAGCCAAGCCGGACTAGCGGGGGATAATCAGTTCTTC. The encoded protein is CASSQAGLAGDNQFF. The chain has TRBV14 and TRBJ2-1; TRBD2 agrees at 13 bases. V shed 1 base and J 13 bases; nucleotides not matched to a gene: 7. CDR3 length: 15 residues. Germline values: CDR1 SGHDN, CDR2 FVKESK.

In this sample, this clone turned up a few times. For the CDR3, the DNA is TGTGCCAGCAGCCGACAGGGGAACACAGATACGCAGTATTTT. Translated, it gives CASSRQGNTDTQYF. The chain links TRBV7-9 to TRBJ2-3, with 8 bases aligning to TRBD1. The germline CDR1 and CDR2 sequences are SEHNR and FQNEAQ (reference sequence). The V gene end was trimmed by 5 bases and the J gene end by 2 bases; junction bases not matched to a gene: 3. The CDR3 runs to 14 residues.

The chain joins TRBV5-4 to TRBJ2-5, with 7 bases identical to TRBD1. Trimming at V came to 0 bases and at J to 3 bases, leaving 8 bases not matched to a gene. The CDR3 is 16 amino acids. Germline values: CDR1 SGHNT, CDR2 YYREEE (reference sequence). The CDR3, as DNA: TGTGCCAGCAGCTTGGCCTATGGGCAGGGGGAAGAGACCCAGTACTTC. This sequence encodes CASSLAYGQGEETQYF.

In DNA form, the CDR3 reads TGCGCCAGCAGCTTGGCCGGGGCGGGGCGGGATGAGCAGTTCTTC. Translated: CASSLAGAGRDEQFF. V gene TRBV5-1 combines with J gene TRBJ2-1; TRBD2 is a possible D gene (6 bases). V lost 0 bases, J lost 8 bases, and 15 bases lay in between. The CDR3 length is 15 residues. CDR1 is SGHRS and CDR2 is YFSETQ in the germline V gene.

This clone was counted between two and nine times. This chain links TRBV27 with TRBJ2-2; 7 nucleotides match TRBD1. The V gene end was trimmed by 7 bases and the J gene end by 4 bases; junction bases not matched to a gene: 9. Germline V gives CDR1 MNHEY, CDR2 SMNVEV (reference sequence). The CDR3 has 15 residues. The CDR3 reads CASTRQGLSTGELFF. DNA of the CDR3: TGTGCCAGCACAAGACAGGGATTAAGCACCGGGGAGCTGTTTTTT.

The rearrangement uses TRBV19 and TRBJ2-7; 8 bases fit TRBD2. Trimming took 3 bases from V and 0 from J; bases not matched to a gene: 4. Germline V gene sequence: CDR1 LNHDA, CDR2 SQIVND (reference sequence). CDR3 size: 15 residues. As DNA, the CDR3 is TGTGCCAGTAGTATCCTAGCGGGCTACTCCTACGAGCAGTACTTC. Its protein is CASSILAGYSYEQYF.

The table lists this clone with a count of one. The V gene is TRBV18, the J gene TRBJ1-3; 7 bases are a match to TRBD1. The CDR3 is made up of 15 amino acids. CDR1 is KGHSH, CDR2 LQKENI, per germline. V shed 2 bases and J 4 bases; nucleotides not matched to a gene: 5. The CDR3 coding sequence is TGTGCCAGCTCACCAAACAGGGGATCGGGAAACACCATATATTTT. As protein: CASSPNRGSGNTIYF. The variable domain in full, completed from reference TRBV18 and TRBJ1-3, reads NAGVMQNPRHLVRRRGQEARLRCSPMKGHSHVYWYRQLPEEGLKFMVYLQKENIIDESGMPKERFSAEFPKEGPSILRIQQVVRGDSAAYFCASSPNRGSGNTIYFGEGSWLTVV.

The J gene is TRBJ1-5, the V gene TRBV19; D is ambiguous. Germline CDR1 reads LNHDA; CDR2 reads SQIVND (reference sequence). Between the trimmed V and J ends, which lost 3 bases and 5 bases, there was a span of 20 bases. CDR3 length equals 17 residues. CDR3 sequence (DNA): TGTGCCAGTAGTATCCTAGTCAAAGGAGGCAGTGATCAGCCCCAGCATTTT. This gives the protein CASSILVKGGSDQPQHF.

In nucleotides, the CDR3 is TGTGCCAGCAGTTCCACTTTTGGTCCGTATGGCTACACCTTC. Residues: CASSSTFGPYGYTF. The chain is built from TRBV27 and TRBJ1-2; D is ambiguous. The germline V and J ends were trimmed by 4 bases and 5 bases, with 14 bases remaining between them. Germline values: CDR1 MNHEY, CDR2 SMNVEV (reference sequence). The CDR3 length is 14 residues.

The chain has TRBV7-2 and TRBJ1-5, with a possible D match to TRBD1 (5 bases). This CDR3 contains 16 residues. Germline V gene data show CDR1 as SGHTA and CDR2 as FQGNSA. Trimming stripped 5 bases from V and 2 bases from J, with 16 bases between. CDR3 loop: CASSPMGGVGNQPQHF. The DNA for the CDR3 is TGTGCCAGCAGCCCCATGGGGGGTGTGGGCAATCAGCCCCAGCATTTT. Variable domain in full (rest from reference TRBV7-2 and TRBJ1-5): GAGVSQSPSNKVTEKGKDVELRCDPISGHTALYWYRQSLGQGLEFLIYFQGNSAPDKSGLPSDRFSAERTGGSVSTLTIQRTQQEDSAVYLCASSPMGGVGNQPQHFGDGTRLSIL.

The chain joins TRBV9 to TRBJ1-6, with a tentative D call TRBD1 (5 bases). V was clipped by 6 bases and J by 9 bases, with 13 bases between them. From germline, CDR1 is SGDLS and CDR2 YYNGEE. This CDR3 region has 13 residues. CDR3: CASNGPGTSPLHF. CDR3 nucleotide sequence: TGTGCCAGCAACGGCCCGGGGACTTCACCCCTCCACTTT.

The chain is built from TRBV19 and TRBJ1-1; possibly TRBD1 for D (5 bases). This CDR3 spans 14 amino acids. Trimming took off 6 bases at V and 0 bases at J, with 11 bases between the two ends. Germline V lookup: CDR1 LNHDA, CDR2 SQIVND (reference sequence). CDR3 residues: CASRDDRMNTEAFF. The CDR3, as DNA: TGTGCCAGTAGGGATGACAGAATGAACACTGAAGCTTTCTTT.